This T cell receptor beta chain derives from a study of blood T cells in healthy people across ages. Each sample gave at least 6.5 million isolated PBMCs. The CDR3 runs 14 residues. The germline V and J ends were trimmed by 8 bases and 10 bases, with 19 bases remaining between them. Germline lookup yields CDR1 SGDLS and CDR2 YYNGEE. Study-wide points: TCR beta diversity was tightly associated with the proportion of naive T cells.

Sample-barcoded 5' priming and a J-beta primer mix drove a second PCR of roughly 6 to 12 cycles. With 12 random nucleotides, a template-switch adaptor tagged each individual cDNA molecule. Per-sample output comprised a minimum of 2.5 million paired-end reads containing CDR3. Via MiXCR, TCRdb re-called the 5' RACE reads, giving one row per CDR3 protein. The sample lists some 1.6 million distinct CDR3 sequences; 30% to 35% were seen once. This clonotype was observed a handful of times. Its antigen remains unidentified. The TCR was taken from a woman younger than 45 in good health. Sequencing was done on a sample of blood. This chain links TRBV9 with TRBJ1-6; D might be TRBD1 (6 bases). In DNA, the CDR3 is TGTGCCAGTTGTAAGGACGGGGGCAAGTCACCCCTCCACTTT. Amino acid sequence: CASCKDGGKSPLHF.